The rows below give T cell receptor beta chains drawn from one sample of a study of response to subunit inactivated influenza vaccine. TCRdb processed the RT-PCR reads anew with MiXCR; each CDR3 protein has one entry. This table holds approximately 700,000 distinct CDR3 sequences, approximately 13% found once. Material: PBMCs from blood, obtained around two weeks before vaccination. The receptors shown here come from a man between 45 and 60 years old who received an inactivated influenza vaccine. Both conserved end residues are part of each CDR3. The order of the fields is D gene, V gene, J gene, clone size, CDR3 DNA, CDR3 protein. D genes are given only for firm matches. The size field is filled for only some rows; it gives once, few, many or a size class.

d_call: TRBD2; v_call: TRBV20-1; j_call: TRBJ2-1; clone_size: -; cdr3_nt: TGCAGTGCACGCCCGGGACTAGCGGGACCTCGCTCCTACAATGAGCAGTTCTTC; cdr3_aa: CSARPGLAGPRSYNEQFF
d_call: TRBD2; v_call: TRBV9; j_call: TRBJ2-3; clone_size: -; cdr3_nt: TGTGCCAGCAGCGTCCACTCCGGGACTAGCGGGGGGCCCACAGATACGCAGTATTTT; cdr3_aa: CASSVHSGTSGGPTDTQYF
d_call: -; v_call: TRBV11-2; j_call: TRBJ2-1; clone_size: -; cdr3_nt: TGTGCCAGCAGCTTAGATCGCAAGACCTTAGATGAGCAGTTCTTC; cdr3_aa: CASSLDRKTLDEQFF
d_call: TRBD1; v_call: TRBV30; j_call: TRBJ2-1; clone_size: few; cdr3_nt: TGTGCCTGGTCCCGGGACAGCTCCTACAATGAGCAGTTCTTC; cdr3_aa: CAWSRDSSYNEQFF
d_call: -; v_call: TRBV21-1; j_call: TRBJ1-2; clone_size: once; cdr3_nt: TGTGCCAGCCCGAAGGGCTGGTATGGCTACACCTTC; cdr3_aa: CASPKGWYGYTF
d_call: -; v_call: TRBV18; j_call: TRBJ2-1; clone_size: -; cdr3_nt: TGTGCCAGCTCACCACTAGGTAGGCCTAATGAGCAGTTCTTC; cdr3_aa: CASSPLGRPNEQFF
d_call: -; v_call: TRBV11-2; j_call: TRBJ1-3; clone_size: -; cdr3_nt: TGTGCCAGCAGCTTAGTCGGTACAGGGCGAAGTTACTCTGGAAACACCATATATTTT; cdr3_aa: CASSLVGTGRSYSGNTIYF
d_call: -; v_call: TRBV4-1; j_call: TRBJ1-6; clone_size: few; cdr3_nt: TGCGCCAGCAGCCTCAGGGAGAGCTCCTATAATTCACCCCTCCACTTT; cdr3_aa: CASSLRESSYNSPLHF
d_call: -; v_call: TRBV6-1; j_call: TRBJ2-5; clone_size: few; cdr3_nt: TGTGCCAGCAGTGCTATGGCCCAAGAGACCCAGTACTTC; cdr3_aa: CASSAMAQETQYF
d_call: -; v_call: TRBV7-2; j_call: TRBJ2-1; clone_size: -; cdr3_nt: TGTGCCGGCAGCCCTACATCTAATCACAATGAGCAGTTCTTC; cdr3_aa: CAGSPTSNHNEQFF
d_call: -; v_call: TRBV12-3/TRBV12-4; j_call: TRBJ2-3; clone_size: few; cdr3_nt: TGTGCCAGCAGTTGGGCGGGGCGAGGAGATACGCAGTATTTT; cdr3_aa: CASSWAGRGDTQYF
d_call: TRBD1; v_call: TRBV27; j_call: TRBJ1-1; clone_size: -; cdr3_nt: TGTGCCAGCAGTCCAGGGGGCGAGTACACTGAAGCTTTCTTT; cdr3_aa: CASSPGGEYTEAFF
d_call: -; v_call: TRBV11-2; j_call: TRBJ2-1; clone_size: -; cdr3_nt: TGTGCCAGCAGCCCTGGGGTGGGCTATTACAATGAGCAGTTCTTC; cdr3_aa: CASSPGVGYYNEQFF
d_call: TRBD1; v_call: TRBV10-3; j_call: TRBJ2-7; clone_size: -; cdr3_nt: TGTGCCATTGCGCAGGGGGAGATCTACGAGCAGTACTTC; cdr3_aa: CAIAQGEIYEQYF
d_call: -; v_call: TRBV27; j_call: TRBJ2-7; clone_size: few; cdr3_nt: TGTGCCAGCAGTTACCAAACGAACTACGAGCAGTACTTC; cdr3_aa: CASSYQTNYEQYF
d_call: TRBD1; v_call: TRBV27; j_call: TRBJ2-5; clone_size: -; cdr3_nt: TGTGCCAGCAGTCAACAGGGGGTTGGTGAGACCCAGTACTTC; cdr3_aa: CASSQQGVGETQYF
d_call: TRBD1; v_call: TRBV4-3; j_call: TRBJ2-2; clone_size: few; cdr3_nt: TGCGCCAGCAGCCCAGGGACAGGAAAGGCCGGGGAGCTGTTTTTT; cdr3_aa: CASSPGTGKAGELFF
d_call: TRBD1; v_call: TRBV24-1; j_call: TRBJ2-1; clone_size: -; cdr3_nt: TGTGCCACCAGGGGGACAGGGGGCTACAATGAGCAGTTCTTC; cdr3_aa: CATRGTGGYNEQFF
d_call: -; v_call: TRBV5-1; j_call: TRBJ2-5; clone_size: -; cdr3_nt: TGCGCCAGCAGCTTGGCGGGACCTTCCTTGAGACCCTACCAAGAGACCCAGTACTTC; cdr3_aa: CASSLAGPSLRPYQETQYF
d_call: TRBD2; v_call: TRBV7-2; j_call: TRBJ2-1; clone_size: many; cdr3_nt: TGTGCCAGCAGCTTAAAGGCGGGAGGCTCCTACAATGAGCAGTTCTTC; cdr3_aa: CASSLKAGGSYNEQFF
d_call: -; v_call: TRBV20-1; j_call: TRBJ1-3; clone_size: -; cdr3_nt: TGCAGTGCTAGAGTTCCGGGACTGCGCTCTGGAAACACCATATATTTT; cdr3_aa: CSARVPGLRSGNTIYF
d_call: -; v_call: TRBV28; j_call: TRBJ2-3; clone_size: -; cdr3_nt: TGTGCCAGCAGGGACGTCGCGGGGGCCCCCACAGATACGCAGTATTTT; cdr3_aa: CASRDVAGAPTDTQYF
d_call: TRBD2; v_call: TRBV4-3; j_call: TRBJ2-7; clone_size: -; cdr3_nt: TGCGCCAGCAGCCAAGATGAGAGCGGGGGGTCGGTCGAGCAGTACTTC; cdr3_aa: CASSQDESGGSVEQYF
d_call: TRBD1; v_call: TRBV28; j_call: TRBJ1-1; clone_size: few; cdr3_nt: TGTGCCAGCACCGGGACAGGGGGGACTGAACCTTTCTTT; cdr3_aa: CASTGTGGTEPFF
d_call: -; v_call: TRBV20-1; j_call: TRBJ2-1; clone_size: -; cdr3_nt: TGCAGTGCTAGAGATCTCGGGGAGTCCTACAATGAGCAGTTCTTC; cdr3_aa: CSARDLGESYNEQFF
d_call: TRBD2; v_call: TRBV20-1; j_call: TRBJ2-3; clone_size: -; cdr3_nt: TGCAGTGCTAGGACTAGCGGGTCTAGGGATGCGTATTTT; cdr3_aa: CSARTSGSRDAYF
d_call: TRBD1; v_call: TRBV6-1; j_call: TRBJ2-1; clone_size: few; cdr3_nt: TGTGCCAGCGCCTACGGGGACAGGAGGTACAATGAGCAGTTCTTC; cdr3_aa: CASAYGDRRYNEQFF